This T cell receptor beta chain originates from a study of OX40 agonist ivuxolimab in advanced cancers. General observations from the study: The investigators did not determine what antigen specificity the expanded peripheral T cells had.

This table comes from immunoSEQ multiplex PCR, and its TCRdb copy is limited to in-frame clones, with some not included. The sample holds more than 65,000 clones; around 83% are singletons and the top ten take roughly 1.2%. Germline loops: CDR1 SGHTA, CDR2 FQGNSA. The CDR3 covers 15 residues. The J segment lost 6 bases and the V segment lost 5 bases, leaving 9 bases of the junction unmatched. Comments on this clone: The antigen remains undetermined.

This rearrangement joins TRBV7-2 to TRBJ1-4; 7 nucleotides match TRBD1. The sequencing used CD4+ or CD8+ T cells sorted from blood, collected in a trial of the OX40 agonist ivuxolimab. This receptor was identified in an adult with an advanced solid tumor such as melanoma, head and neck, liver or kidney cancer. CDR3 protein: CASSTVTGSDEKLFF. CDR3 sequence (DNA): TGTGCCAGCAGCACGGTGACAGGGTCGGATGAAAAACTGTTTTTT.